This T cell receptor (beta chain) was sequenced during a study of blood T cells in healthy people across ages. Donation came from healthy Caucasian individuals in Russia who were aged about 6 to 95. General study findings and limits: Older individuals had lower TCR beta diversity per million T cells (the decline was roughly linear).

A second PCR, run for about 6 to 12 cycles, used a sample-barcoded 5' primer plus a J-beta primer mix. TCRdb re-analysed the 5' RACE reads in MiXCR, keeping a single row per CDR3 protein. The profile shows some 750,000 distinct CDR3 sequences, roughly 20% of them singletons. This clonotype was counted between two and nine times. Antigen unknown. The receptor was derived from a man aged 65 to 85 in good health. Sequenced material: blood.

The CDR3 spells CSAPQYGEKLFF. The CDR3, as DNA: TGCAGTGCCCCACAGTACGGTGAAAAACTGTTTTTT. This sequence joins TRBV20-1 and TRBJ1-4, with D unresolved. This CDR3 is built from 12 residues. CDR1 and CDR2 from the germline V gene are DFQATT and SNEGSKA (reference sequence). The ends were cut back, 6 bases at V and 7 bases at J, with 12 bases in the middle.